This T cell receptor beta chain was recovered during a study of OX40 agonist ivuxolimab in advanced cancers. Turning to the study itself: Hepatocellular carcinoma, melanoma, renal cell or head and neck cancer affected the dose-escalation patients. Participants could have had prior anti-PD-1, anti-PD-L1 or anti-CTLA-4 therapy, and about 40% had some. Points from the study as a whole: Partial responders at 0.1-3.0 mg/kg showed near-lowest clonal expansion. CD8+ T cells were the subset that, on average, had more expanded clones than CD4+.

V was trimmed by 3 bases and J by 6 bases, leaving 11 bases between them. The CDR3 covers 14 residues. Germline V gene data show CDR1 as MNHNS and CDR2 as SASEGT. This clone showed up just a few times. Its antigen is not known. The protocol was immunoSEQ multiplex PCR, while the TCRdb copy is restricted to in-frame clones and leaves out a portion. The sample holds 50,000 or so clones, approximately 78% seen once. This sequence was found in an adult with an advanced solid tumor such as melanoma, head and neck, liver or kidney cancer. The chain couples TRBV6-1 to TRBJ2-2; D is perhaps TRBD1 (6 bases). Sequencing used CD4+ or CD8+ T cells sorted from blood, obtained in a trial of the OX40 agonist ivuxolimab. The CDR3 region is CASSERQGSGELFF. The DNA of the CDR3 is TGTGCCAGCAGTGAGAGGCAGGGGTCCGGGGAGCTGTTTTTT.